The 30 T cell receptor beta chains below come from one sample, sequenced in a study of cytomegalovirus exposure and HLA in healthy donors (TCRdb year 2017). The protocol used for the library was the immunoSEQ multiplex PCR assay. The multiplex PCR relied on a mix of 60 forward primers for TCR Vbeta segments and 13 reverse primers for TCR Jbeta segments. TCRdb obtained this table from immuneACCESS and retained in-frame rearrangements with V and J assigned. These tables miss some clones; where compared with another copy, unresolved V genes account for less than half of the shortfall, and the remainder is unexplained. This sample lists about 130,000 clones; approximately 75% were detected once. Of the sample, about 3.3% is held by the ten largest clones. Sequenced: PBMCs. The receptors here all came from a woman aged 50 to 65 in good health and CMV-seronegative.

Written as DNA, the CDR3 is TGCAGCGCAACCCGACCAACTGTGACTAGCGGGAGGCGTGAGACCCAGTACTTC. Residues: CSATRPTVTSGRRETQYF. This chain joins TRBV29-1 and TRBJ2-5; 13 bases are a match to TRBD2. This CDR3 has 18 residues. Trimming at V came to 7 bases and at J to 5 bases, leaving 19 bases not matched to a gene. The germline CDR1 and CDR2 sequences are SQVTM and ANQGSEA.

The rearrangement links TRBV5-4 to TRBJ2-3, with D perhaps matching TRBD2 (6 bases). CDR1 SGHNT and CDR2 YYREEE come from the germline V gene (reference sequence). This CDR3 is 14 amino acids long. V was shortened by 9 bases and J by 0 bases, with 14 bases between the two germline ends. DNA for the CDR3: TGTGCCACCGAGTCGGGACTCAGCACAGATACGCAGTATTTT. This gives the protein CATESGLSTDTQYF.

The sample holds a few counts of this clone. This chain uses TRBV9 with TRBJ1-4, with 10 bases identical to TRBD1. The CDR3 covers 15 residues. V shed 6 bases and J 6 bases; nucleotides not matched to a gene: 8. Germline assignment: CDR1 SGDLS and CDR2 YYNGEE. The CDR3 DNA sequence: TGTGCCAGCACTAAAACCGGGACAGGGGATGAAAAACTGTTTTTT. Amino acid sequence: CASTKTGTGDEKLFF. Complete variable domain (other parts from reference TRBV9 and TRBJ1-4): DSGVTQTPKHLITATGQRVTLRCSPRSGDLSVYWYQQSLDQGLQFLIQYYNGEERAKGNILERFSAQQFPDLHSELNLSSLELGDSALYFCASTKTGTGDEKLFFGSGTQLSVL.

V is TRBV11-2 and J is TRBJ2-2, with 7 bases lining up with TRBD2. The CDR3 has 17 amino acids. Looked up from germline, CDR1 is SGHAT and CDR2 is FQNNGV. V lost 5 bases to trimming and J lost 1 base; unmatched junction nucleotides: 10. For the CDR3, the DNA is TGTGCCAGCAGCCCACCATGGGGCGGGGGGAACACCGGGGAGCTGTTTTTT. Translated, it gives CASSPPWGGGNTGELFF.

This rearrangement joins TRBV5-5 to TRBJ1-1; maybe TRBD1 (6 bases). Germline CDR1 SGHKS, CDR2 YYEKEE (reference sequence). The V end lost 2 bases, the J end lost 1 base, and 12 bases lay between the germline ends. The CDR3 runs 15 residues. CDR3 amino acids: CASSFSGAQNTEAFF. The CDR3 nucleotides read TGTGCCAGCAGCTTTTCAGGGGCCCAGAACACTGAAGCTTTCTTT.

The V call is TRBV7-2, the J call TRBJ2-5, with TRBD1 identical over 7 bases. The better agreement between TRBJ2-7 and the DNA end casts doubt on the J call. Germline V lookup: CDR1 SGHTA, CDR2 FQGNSA. The length of the CDR3 is 14 residues. The DNA of the CDR3 is TGTGCCAGCACCTATCCTGGCAGGGGGTACGAGCAGTACTTC. The encoded protein is CASTYPGRGYEQYF.

The chain is built from TRBV19 and TRBJ2-7; TRBD2 agrees at 7 bases. From germline, CDR1 is LNHDA and CDR2 SQIVND (reference sequence). V was pared by 3 bases and J by 3 bases, with 8 bases of the junction left unmatched. This CDR3 region has 15 residues. As DNA, the CDR3 is TGTGCCAGTAGTATCAAATCCAGGGAGGGCTACGAGCAGTACTTC. Its protein is CASSIKSREGYEQYF.

This clone has just a few counts. The chain uses TRBV6-6 and TRBJ2-5, with TRBD1 as a possible D gene (6 bases). V lost 6 bases, J lost 1 base, and 18 bases lay in between. Germline V gene lookup returns CDR1 MNHNY and CDR2 SVGAGI (reference sequence). This CDR3 comprises 16 residues. CDR3 nucleotides: TGTGCCAGCAGCCCCAGTGGGGGCGCTTTCCAAGAGACCCAGTACTTC. This gives the protein CASSPSGGAFQETQYF.

The rearrangement links TRBV6-1 to TRBJ2-5, with D tentatively TRBD1 (5 bases). Trimming cost V 4 bases and J 2 bases, with 11 bases left between them. CDR3 size: 14 residues. CDR1 and CDR2 (germline): MNHNS, SASEGT. This chain's CDR3 is CASSVGQTQETQYF. CDR3 DNA: TGTGCCAGCAGTGTAGGACAAACGCAAGAGACCCAGTACTTC.

The gene calls are TRBV6-5 and TRBJ2-1; 10 nucleotides match TRBD2. The CDR3 spans 15 residues. CDR1 is MNHEY and CDR2 is SVGAGI in the germline V gene. J lost 6 bases, V lost 6 bases, and 8 bases had no gene match. In DNA, the CDR3 is TGTGCCAGCAGACAGCTAGCGGGAGTCATCAATGAGCAGTTCTTC. This translates into CASRQLAGVINEQFF.

This clone was observed once. The rearrangement links TRBV4-1 to TRBJ2-1, with 9 bases matching TRBD2. The ends lost 2 bases at V and 11 bases at J; junction bases unmatched: 10. The CDR3 is made up of 15 amino acids. The germline gives CDR1 MGHRA, CDR2 YSYEKL. The CDR3 bases are TGCGCCAGCAGCCAAAGGGCGGCGGGAGGGGGTAAGCAGTTCTTC. This codes for CASSQRAAGGGKQFF.

V usage is TRBV2 and J usage is TRBJ2-1; TRBD1 matches at 7 bases. The CDR3 spans 13 residues. The germline CDR1 and CDR2 sequences are SNHLY and FYNNEI. Trimming at V came to 9 bases and at J to 7 bases, leaving 9 bases not matched to a gene. The CDR3 loop is CARRQGPTNEQFF. As DNA, the CDR3 is TGTGCCAGACGACAGGGCCCCACTAATGAGCAGTTCTTC.

This chain's CDR3 is CASSLSEYNEQFF. The CDR3 bases are TGTGCCAGCAGCCTGAGCGAGTACAATGAGCAGTTCTTC. The rearrangement uses TRBV11-2 and TRBJ2-1, with unresolved D. Germline lookup yields CDR1 SGHAT and CDR2 FQNNGV. CDR3 length: 13 residues. Trimming stripped 5 bases from V and 4 bases from J, with 9 bases between.

This chain connects TRBV30 to TRBJ1-5; 8 nucleotides agree with TRBD1. V lost 4 bases and J lost 6; bases outside the gene matches: 11. Germline V CDR1 and CDR2: GTSNPN, SVGIG (reference sequence). The length of the CDR3 is 15 residues. In DNA form, the CDR3 reads TGTGCCTGGAACCTAGACAGGGGAGTAAGTCAGCCCCAGCATTTT. Its protein is CAWNLDRGVSQPQHF.

This chain links TRBV11-3 with TRBJ2-7; TRBD1 matches 11 bases. Germline lookup yields CDR1 SGHNT and CDR2 YENEEA. The CDR3 extends over 14 amino acids. J gave up 4 bases and V 6 bases, and 5 bases lay outside the gene matches. The CDR3 here is CASSPGTGGYEQYF. As DNA, the CDR3 is TGTGCCAGCAGTCCCGGGACAGGGGGATACGAGCAGTACTTC.

This chain's CDR3 is CASSDNPGQDGTDTQYF. CDR3 in DNA: TGTGCCAGCAGTGACAACCCGGGACAGGATGGCACAGATACGCAGTATTTT. The chain uses TRBV25-1 and TRBJ2-3, with 8 bases matching TRBD1. In germline, CDR1 is MGHDK, CDR2 SYGVNS. After removal of 3 bases from V and 1 base from J, the junction contained 9 bases not matched to a gene. The CDR3 has 17 amino acids.

The CDR3 bases are TGTGCCAGCAGCTTAGCGCGATTGGAACAGGGGGTCGACAATGAGCAGTTCTTC. The encoded protein is CASSLARLEQGVDNEQFF. The rearrangement links TRBV7-2 to TRBJ2-1; TRBD1 aligns across 8 bases. V was clipped by 0 bases and J by 5 bases; unmatched bases: 12. The CDR3 extends over 18 amino acids. Germline V CDR1 and CDR2: SGHTA, FQGNSA. Full variable domain (outside the CDR3, taken from reference TRBV7-2 and TRBJ2-1): GAGVSQSPSNKVTEKGKDVELRCDPISGHTALYWYRQSLGQGLEFLIYFQGNSAPDKSGLPSDRFSAERTGGSVSTLTIQRTQQEDSAVYLCASSLARLEQGVDNEQFFGPGTRLTVL.

The CDR3 nucleotides are TGTGCCAGCAGTAAACCCGCTGAGGGGGCAGATACGCAGTATTTT. This codes for CASSKPAEGADTQYF. The chain couples TRBV28 to TRBJ2-3; the D gene is possibly TRBD1 (6 bases). Germline V gene lookup returns CDR1 MDHEN and CDR2 SYDVKM. V lost 5 bases and J lost 4, with 16 bases in between. CDR3 length equals 15 residues. Full variable domain (remainder filled in from reference TRBV28 and TRBJ2-3): DVKVTQSSRYLVKRTGEKVFLECVQDMDHENMFWYRQDPGLGLRLIYFSYDVKMKEKGDIPEGYSVSREKKERFSLILESASTNQTSMYLCASSKPAEGADTQYFGPGTRLTVL.

J is TRBJ1-2 and V is TRBV4-1, with 8 bases aligning to TRBD1. Germline loops: CDR1 MGHRA, CDR2 YSYEKL. The CDR3 has 13 amino acids. J lost 9 bases, V lost 4 bases, and 7 bases had no gene match. The CDR3 DNA reads TGCGCCAGCAGCCTGGGGACAGGAGGTAGCTACACCTTC. It codes for CASSLGTGGSYTF.

This chain uses TRBV28 with TRBJ1-1, with D maybe TRBD1 (5 bases). CDR3 size: 14 residues. V lost 7 bases, J lost 4 bases, and 16 bases lay in between. Germline V gene sequence: CDR1 MDHEN, CDR2 SYDVKM. The CDR3: CASTSLRGSTEAFF. The DNA of the CDR3 is TGTGCCAGCACCTCACTTAGGGGTTCCACTGAAGCTTTCTTT.

On this clone: The junction departs from the called germline gene at one end, perhaps through a read error. The gene calls are TRBV7-9 and TRBJ2-7; 7 bases fit TRBD2. Germline-derived CDR1 and CDR2 are SEHNR and FQNEAQ (reference sequence). This CDR3 spans 18 amino acids. The chain's CDR3 is CSSSPRASGTLSGDEQYF. The CDR3 bases are TGTTCCAGCAGCCCCAGGGCTAGCGGTACCCTTTCAGGCGACGAGCAGTACTTC.

This chain connects TRBV5-8 to TRBJ2-5; no reliable D call. There are 14 residues in the CDR3. The ends were cut back, 0 bases at V and 1 base at J, with 7 bases in the middle. Per germline, CDR1 SGHTS and CDR2 YDEGEE. CDR3 coding DNA: TGTGCCAGCAGCTTGGACATAGCCCAAGAGACCCAGTACTTC. Protein sequence: CASSLDIAQETQYF. The full variable domain, rest sourced from reference TRBV5-8 and TRBJ2-5, is EAGVTQSPTHLIKTRGQQATLRCSPISGHTSVYWYQQALGLGLQFLLWYDEGEERNRGNFPPRFSGRQFPNYSSELNVNALELEDSALYLCASSLDIAQETQYFGPGTRLLVL.

The genes are TRBV7-3 and TRBJ2-1; D is perhaps TRBD2 (6 bases). Trimming removed 1 base at V and 0 bases at J, with 10 bases between. The germline CDR1 and CDR2 sequences are SGHTA and FQGTGA. CDR3 size: 16 residues. CDR3 sequence (DNA): TGTGCCAGCAGCTTAATGGCCGGGGGCTCCTACAATGAGCAGTTCTTC. Translated: CASSLMAGGSYNEQFF.

CDR3 nucleotides: TGTGCCAGCAATGCCGGGACACTCACCGGGGAGCTGTTTTTT. Protein: CASNAGTLTGELFF. J is TRBJ2-2 and V is TRBV6-5; tentatively, D is TRBD1 (6 bases). Between the trimmed V and J ends, which lost 7 bases and 4 bases, there was a span of 13 bases. Germline V lookup: CDR1 MNHEY, CDR2 SVGAGI. The CDR3 contains 14 residues.

CDR3 region: CASSFVAATLAKNIQYF. DNA of the CDR3: TGTGCCAGCAGTTTTGTAGCGGCCACCCTAGCCAAAAACATTCAGTACTTC. The rearrangement links TRBV28 to TRBJ2-4; tentative D call: TRBD2 (6 bases). Per germline, CDR1 MDHEN and CDR2 SYDVKM. This CDR3 contains 17 residues. Deletions cut 3 bases from V and 0 bases from J, with 15 bases between.

CDR3 in amino acids: CASSLGLADYNEQFF. The CDR3 DNA reads TGTGCCAGCAGCCTCGGACTAGCGGACTACAATGAGCAGTTCTTC. J is TRBJ2-1 and V is TRBV6-4; 10 bases fit TRBD2. The CDR3 length is 15 residues. V lost 6 bases and J lost 3; bases outside the gene matches: 5. Germline V lookup: CDR1 MRHNA, CDR2 SNTAGT.

This clone occurred a few times. In DNA, the CDR3 is TGTGCCAGCTGGGAGATCGCTGAAGCTTTCTTT. Its translation: CASWEIAEAFF. J is TRBJ1-1 and V is TRBV18; D unclear. Trimming removed 7 bases at V and 6 bases at J, with 9 bases between. Germline V lookup: CDR1 KGHSH, CDR2 LQKENI. This CDR3 is built from 11 residues. The full variable domain, rest sourced from reference TRBV18 and TRBJ1-1, is NAGVMQNPRHLVRRRGQEARLRCSPMKGHSHVYWYRQLPEEGLKFMVYLQKENIIDESGMPKERFSAEFPKEGPSILRIQQVVRGDSAAYFCASWEIAEAFFGQGTRLTVV.

This chain joins TRBV5-1 and TRBJ2-7, with 9 nucleotides matching TRBD2. The CDR3 is 14 residues long. Germline CDR1 reads SGHRS; CDR2 reads YFSETQ. V shed 4 bases and J 4 bases; nucleotides not matched to a gene: 6. CDR3 region: CASSGGLAEYEQYF. The CDR3 DNA is TGCGCCAGCAGCGGGGGACTAGCCGAATACGAGCAGTACTTC.

The chain recombines TRBV27 with TRBJ2-3; D gene uncertain. This CDR3 contains 12 residues. Germline assignment: CDR1 MNHEY and CDR2 SMNVEV (reference sequence). V was trimmed by 6 bases and J by 7 bases, leaving 11 bases between them. Here the CDR3 DNA reads TGTGCCAGCAGGTTTGGGCGATATACGCAGTATTTT. Its protein product is CASRFGRYTQYF.

This clone was seen only a few times. The J gene is TRBJ2-2, the V gene TRBV27; D is perhaps TRBD1 (6 bases). The CDR3 has 16 residues. Germline V gene sequence: CDR1 MNHEY, CDR2 SMNVEV (reference sequence). The V end was cut by 6 bases, the J end by 0 bases, with 14 bases between. The CDR3 DNA follows: TGTGCCAGCAGCCACCGGGCAGGGGCGAACACCGGGGAGCTGTTTTTT. Translated: CASSHRAGANTGELFF.